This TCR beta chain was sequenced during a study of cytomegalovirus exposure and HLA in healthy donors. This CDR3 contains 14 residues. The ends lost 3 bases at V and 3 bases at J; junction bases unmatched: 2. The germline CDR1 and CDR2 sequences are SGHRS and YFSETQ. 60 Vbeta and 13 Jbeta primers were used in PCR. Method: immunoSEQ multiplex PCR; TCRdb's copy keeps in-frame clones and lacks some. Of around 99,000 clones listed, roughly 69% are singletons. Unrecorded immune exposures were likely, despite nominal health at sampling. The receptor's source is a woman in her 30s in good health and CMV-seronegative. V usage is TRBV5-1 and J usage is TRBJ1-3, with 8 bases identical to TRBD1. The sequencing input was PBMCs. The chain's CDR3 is CASSSRGLGNTIYF. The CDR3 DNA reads TGCGCCAGCAGCTCCAGGGGGCTTGGAAACACCATATATTTT.